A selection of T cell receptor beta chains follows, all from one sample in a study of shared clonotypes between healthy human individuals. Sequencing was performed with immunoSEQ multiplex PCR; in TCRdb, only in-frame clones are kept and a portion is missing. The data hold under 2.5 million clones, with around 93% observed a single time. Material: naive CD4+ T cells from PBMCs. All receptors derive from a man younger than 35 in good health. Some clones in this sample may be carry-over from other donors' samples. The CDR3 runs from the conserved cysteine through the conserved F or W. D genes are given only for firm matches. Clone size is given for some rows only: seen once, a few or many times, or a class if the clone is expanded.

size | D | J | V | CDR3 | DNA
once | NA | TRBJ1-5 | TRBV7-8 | CASSSYGDQPQHF | TGTGCCAGCAGCTCTTATGGGGATCAGCCCCAGCATTTT
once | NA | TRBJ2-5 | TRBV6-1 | CASIKGNQETQYF | TGTGCCAGCATCAAGGGAAACCAAGAGACCCAGTACTTC
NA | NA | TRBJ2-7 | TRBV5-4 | CASSSQGSYEQYF | TGTGCCAGCAGCTCACAGGGTTCCTACGAGCAGTACTTC
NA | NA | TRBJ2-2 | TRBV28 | CASSSSTGELFF | TGTGCCAGCAGTTCGTCCACCGGGGAGCTGTTTTTT
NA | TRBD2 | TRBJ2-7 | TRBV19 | CASSLRLAGVGYEQYF | TGTGCCAGTTCCCTTCGACTAGCGGGAGTGGGCTACGAGCAGTACTTC
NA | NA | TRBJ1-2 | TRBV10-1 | CASSPTGIRYGYTF | TGCGCCAGCAGCCCCACAGGGATTCGCTATGGCTACACCTTC
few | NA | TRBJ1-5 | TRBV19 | CASSIGHQPQHF | TGTGCCAGTAGTATTGGGCATCAGCCCCAGCATTTT
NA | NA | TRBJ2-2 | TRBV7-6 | CASSFGGGNTGELFF | TGTGCCAGCAGCTTTGGAGGGGGTAACACCGGGGAGCTGTTTTTT
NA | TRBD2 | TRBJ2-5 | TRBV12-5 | CASGLGVAGVAETQYF | TGTGCTAGTGGTTTGGGCGTAGCGGGAGTGGCAGAGACCCAGTACTTC
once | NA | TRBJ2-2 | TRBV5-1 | CASSLDRIGTGELFF | TGCGCCAGCAGCTTGGACAGGATCGGGACCGGGGAGCTGTTTTTT
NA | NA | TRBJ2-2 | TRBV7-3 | CASSLTAQVTGELFF | TGTGCCAGCAGCTTAACCGCTCAGGTCACCGGGGAGCTGTTTTTT
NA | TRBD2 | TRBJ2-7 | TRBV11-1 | CASSFASGAYEQYF | TGTGCCAGCAGCTTTGCTAGCGGGGCCTACGAGCAGTACTTC
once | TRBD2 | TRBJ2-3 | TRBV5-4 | CASSRLAGSIDTQYF | TGTGCCAGCAGCCGACTAGCGGGATCGATAGATACGCAGTATTTT
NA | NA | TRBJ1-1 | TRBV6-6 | CASSYETAPLNTEAFF | TGTGCCAGCAGTTACGAGACAGCACCATTGAACACTGAAGCTTTCTTT